This T cell receptor (beta chain) was sequenced in a study of chemoradiotherapy in HPV16-positive cancers. On the study more broadly: Candidate HPV-specific clones and shared TCR motifs came from a couple of HPV16-positive patients.

TCRdb's copy holds only in-frame clones and misses some; the assay was immunoSEQ multiplex PCR. Of some 12,000 clones in the sample, 85% to 90% were seen once. Looked up from germline, CDR1 is PRHDT and CDR2 is FYEKMQ (reference sequence). V lost 5 bases to trimming and J lost 6 bases, with 8 bases between them. The CDR3 runs to 13 residues. J is TRBJ1-6 and V is TRBV13, with a tentative D call TRBD1 (5 bases). The material was blood, obtained from a patient who underwent chemoradiotherapy. This clonotype was sampled from a human donor with HPV-associated anogenital cancer. CDR3 in amino acids: CASSPGGNSPLHF. Written as DNA, the CDR3 is TGTGCCAGCAGCCCCGGGGGTAATTCACCCCTCCACTTT.